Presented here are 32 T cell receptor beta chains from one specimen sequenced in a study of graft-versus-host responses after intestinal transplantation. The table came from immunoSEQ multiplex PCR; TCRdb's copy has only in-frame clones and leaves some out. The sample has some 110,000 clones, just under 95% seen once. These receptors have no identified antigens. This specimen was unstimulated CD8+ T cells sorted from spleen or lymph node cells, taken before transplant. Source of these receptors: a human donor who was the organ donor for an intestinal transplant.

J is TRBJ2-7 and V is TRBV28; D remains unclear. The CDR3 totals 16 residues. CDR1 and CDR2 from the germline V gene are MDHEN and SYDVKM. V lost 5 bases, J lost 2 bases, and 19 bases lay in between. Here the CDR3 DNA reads TGTGCCAGCAGTCCTGTTACTCTCCCTTCTACCTACGAGCAGTACTTC. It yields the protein CASSPVTLPSTYEQYF.

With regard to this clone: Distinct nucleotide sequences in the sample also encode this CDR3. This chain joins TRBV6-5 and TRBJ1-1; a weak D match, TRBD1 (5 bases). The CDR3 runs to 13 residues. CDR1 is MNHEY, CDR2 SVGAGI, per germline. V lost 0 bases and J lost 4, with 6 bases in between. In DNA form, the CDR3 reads TGTGCCAGCAGTTACTCCGGGGGCACTGAAGCTTTCTTT. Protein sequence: CASSYSGGTEAFF.

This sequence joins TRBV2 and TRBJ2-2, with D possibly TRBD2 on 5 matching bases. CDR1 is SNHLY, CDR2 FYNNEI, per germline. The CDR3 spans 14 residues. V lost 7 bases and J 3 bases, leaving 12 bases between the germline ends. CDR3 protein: CASTRGSYTGELFF. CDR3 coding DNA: TGTGCCAGCACTCGGGGATCCTACACCGGGGAGCTGTTTTTT. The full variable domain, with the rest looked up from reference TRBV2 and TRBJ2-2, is EPEVTQTPSHQVTQMGQEVILRCVPISNHLYFYWYRQILGQKVEFLVSFYNNEISEKSEIFDDQFSVERPDGSNFTLKIRSTKLEDSAMYFCASTRGSYTGELFFGEGSRLTVL.

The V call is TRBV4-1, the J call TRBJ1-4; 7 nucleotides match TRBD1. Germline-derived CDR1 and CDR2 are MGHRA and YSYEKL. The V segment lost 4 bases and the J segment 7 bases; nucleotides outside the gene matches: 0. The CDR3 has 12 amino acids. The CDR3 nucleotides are TGCGCCAGCAGCCGACAGGGTGAAAAACTGTTTTTT. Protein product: CASSRQGEKLFF.

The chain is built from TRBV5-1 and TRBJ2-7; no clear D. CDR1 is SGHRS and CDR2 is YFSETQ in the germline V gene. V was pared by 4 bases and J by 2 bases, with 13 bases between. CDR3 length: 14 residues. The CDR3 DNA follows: TGCGCCAGCAGCCTAATCGGCGGTCCCTACGAGCAGTACTTC. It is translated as CASSLIGGPYEQYF.

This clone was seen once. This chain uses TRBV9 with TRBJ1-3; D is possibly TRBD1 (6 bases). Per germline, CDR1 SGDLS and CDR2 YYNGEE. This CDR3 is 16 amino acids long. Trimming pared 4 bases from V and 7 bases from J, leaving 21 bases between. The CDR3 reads CASSPYGGSFWNTIYF. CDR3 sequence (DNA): TGTGCCAGCAGCCCCTACGGGGGCAGCTTTTGGAACACCATATATTTT.

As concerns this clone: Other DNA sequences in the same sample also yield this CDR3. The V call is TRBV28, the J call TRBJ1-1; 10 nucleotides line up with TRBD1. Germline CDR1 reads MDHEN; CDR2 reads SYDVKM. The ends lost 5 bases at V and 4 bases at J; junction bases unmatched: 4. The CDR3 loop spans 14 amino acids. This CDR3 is CASSLGQGGTEAFF. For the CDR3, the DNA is TGTGCCAGCAGTCTCGGACAGGGGGGCACTGAAGCTTTCTTT.

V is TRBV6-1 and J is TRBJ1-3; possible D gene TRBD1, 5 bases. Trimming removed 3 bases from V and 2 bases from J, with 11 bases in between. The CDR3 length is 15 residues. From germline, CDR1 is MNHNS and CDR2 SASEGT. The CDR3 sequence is CASSEPRETGNTIYF. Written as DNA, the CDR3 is TGTGCCAGCAGTGAGCCCAGGGAAACTGGAAACACCATATATTTT.

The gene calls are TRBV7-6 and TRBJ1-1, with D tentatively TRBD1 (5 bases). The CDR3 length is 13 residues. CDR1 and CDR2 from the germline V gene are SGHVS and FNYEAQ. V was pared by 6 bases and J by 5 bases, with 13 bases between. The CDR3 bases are TGTGCCAGCAGTTCAGGGTATGCGACTGAAGCTTTCTTT. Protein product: CASSSGYATEAFF.

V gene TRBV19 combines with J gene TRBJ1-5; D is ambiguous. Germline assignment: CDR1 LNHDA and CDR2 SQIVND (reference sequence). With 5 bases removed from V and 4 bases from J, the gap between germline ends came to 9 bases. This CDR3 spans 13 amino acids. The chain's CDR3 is CASSLLENQPQHF. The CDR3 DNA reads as TGTGCCAGTAGTCTCCTCGAGAATCAGCCCCAGCATTTT.

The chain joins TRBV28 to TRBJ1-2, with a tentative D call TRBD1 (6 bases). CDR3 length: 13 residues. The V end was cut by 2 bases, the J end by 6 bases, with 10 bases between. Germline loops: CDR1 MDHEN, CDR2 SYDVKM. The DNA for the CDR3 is TGTGCCAGCAGTTTACGGAGGGGGGATGGCTACACCTTC. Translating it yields CASSLRRGDGYTF.

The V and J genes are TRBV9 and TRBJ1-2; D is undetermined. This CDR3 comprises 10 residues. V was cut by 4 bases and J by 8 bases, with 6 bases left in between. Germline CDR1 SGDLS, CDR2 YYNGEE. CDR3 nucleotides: TGTGCCAGCAGCCCAACAGGCTACACCTTC. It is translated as CASSPTGYTF.

The CDR3 reads CATDGGGEGTDTQYF. In DNA, the CDR3 is TGTGCCACCGATGGGGGGGGCGAAGGGACAGATACGCAGTATTTT. This chain connects TRBV2 to TRBJ2-3; tentative D call: TRBD2 (7 bases). The germline V and J ends were trimmed by 10 bases and 3 bases, with 20 bases remaining between them. This CDR3 is built from 15 residues. Germline assignment: CDR1 SNHLY and CDR2 FYNNEI.

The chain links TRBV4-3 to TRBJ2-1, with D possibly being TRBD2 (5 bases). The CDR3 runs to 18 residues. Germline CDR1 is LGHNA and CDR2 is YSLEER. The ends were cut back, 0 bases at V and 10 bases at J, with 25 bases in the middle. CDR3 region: CASSQDSMRGSPFGEQFF. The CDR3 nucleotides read TGCGCCAGCAGCCAAGATTCGATGAGAGGGTCCCCGTTCGGGGAGCAGTTCTTC.

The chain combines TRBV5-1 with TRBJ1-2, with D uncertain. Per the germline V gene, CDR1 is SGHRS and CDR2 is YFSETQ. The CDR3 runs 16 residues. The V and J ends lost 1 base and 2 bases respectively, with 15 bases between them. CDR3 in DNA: TGCGCCAGCAGCTTGTGGGGAGGTGAGCGGAACTATGGCTACACCTTC. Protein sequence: CASSLWGGERNYGYTF.

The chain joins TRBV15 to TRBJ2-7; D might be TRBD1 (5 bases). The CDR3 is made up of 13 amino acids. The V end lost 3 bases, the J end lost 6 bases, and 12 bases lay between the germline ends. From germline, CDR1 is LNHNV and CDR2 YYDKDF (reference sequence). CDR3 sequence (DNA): TGTGCCACCAGCAGCAGTCAGGGTGGCGAGCAGTACTTC. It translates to CATSSSQGGEQYF.

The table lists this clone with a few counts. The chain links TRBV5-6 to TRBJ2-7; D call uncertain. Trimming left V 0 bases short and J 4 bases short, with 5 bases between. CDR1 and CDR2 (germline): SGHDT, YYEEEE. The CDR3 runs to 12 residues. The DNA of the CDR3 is TGTGCCAGCAGCTTGGCCAGGTACGAGCAGTACTTC. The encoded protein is CASSLARYEQYF.

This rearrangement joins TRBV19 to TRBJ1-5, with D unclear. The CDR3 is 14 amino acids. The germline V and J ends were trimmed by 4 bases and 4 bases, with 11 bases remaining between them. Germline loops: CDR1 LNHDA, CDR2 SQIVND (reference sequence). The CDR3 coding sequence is TGTGCCAGTAGTAATTTAAACGGAAATCAGCCCCAGCATTTT. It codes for CASSNLNGNQPQHF. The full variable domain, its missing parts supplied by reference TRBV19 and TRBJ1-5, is DGGITQSPKYLFRKEGQNVTLSCEQNLNHDAMYWYRQDPGQGLRLIYYSQIVNDFQKGDIAEGYSVSREKKESFPLTVTSAQKNPTAFYLCASSNLNGNQPQHFGDGTRLSIL.

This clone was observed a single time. CDR3 protein: CASSVADPGELFF. The CDR3 bases are TGTGCCAGCAGCGTAGCCGACCCCGGGGAGCTGTTTTTT. V is TRBV9 and J is TRBJ2-2; D gene uncertain. Germline V gene data show CDR1 as SGDLS and CDR2 as YYNGEE. This CDR3 is built from 13 residues. Trimming took off 0 bases at V and 6 bases at J, with 6 bases between the two ends.

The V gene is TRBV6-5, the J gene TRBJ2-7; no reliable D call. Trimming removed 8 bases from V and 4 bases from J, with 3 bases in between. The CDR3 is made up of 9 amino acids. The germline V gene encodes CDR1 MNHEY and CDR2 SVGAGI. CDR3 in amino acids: CASGYEQYF. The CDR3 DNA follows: TGTGCCAGCGGATACGAGCAGTACTTC.

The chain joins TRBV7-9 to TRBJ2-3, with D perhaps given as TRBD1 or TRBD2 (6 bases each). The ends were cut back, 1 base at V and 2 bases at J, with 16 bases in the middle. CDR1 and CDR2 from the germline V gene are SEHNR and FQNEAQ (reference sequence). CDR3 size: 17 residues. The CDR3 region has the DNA TGTGCCAGCAGCTTAGGTCGGGGGCTCCGAACCACAGATACGCAGTATTTT. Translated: CASSLGRGLRTTDTQYF.

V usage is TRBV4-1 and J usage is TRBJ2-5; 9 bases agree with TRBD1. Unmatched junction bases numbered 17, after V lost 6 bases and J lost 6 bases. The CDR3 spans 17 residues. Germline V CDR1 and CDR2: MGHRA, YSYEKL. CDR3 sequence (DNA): TGCGCCAGCAGTCGCCAGGCATTGGGACAGGGATTACAGACCCAGTACTTC. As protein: CASSRQALGQGLQTQYF.

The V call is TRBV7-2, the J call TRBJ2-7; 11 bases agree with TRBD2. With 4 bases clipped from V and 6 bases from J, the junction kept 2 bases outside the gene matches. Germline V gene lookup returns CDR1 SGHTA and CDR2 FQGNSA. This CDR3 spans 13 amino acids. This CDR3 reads CASSSGLAGEQYF. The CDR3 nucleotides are TGTGCCAGCAGCTCCGGACTAGCGGGCGAGCAGTACTTC. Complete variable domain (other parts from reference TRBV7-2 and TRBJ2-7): GAGVSQSPSNKVTEKGKDVELRCDPISGHTALYWYRQSLGQGLEFLIYFQGNSAPDKSGLPSDRFSAERTGGSVSTLTIQRTQQEDSAVYLCASSSGLAGEQYFGPGTRLTVT.

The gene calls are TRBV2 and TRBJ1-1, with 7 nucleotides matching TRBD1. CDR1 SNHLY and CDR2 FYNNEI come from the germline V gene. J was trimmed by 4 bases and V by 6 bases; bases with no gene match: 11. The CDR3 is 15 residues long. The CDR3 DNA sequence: TGTGCCAGCAGCCACTACAGGGGTTCGAGCACTGAAGCTTTCTTT. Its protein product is CASSHYRGSSTEAFF.

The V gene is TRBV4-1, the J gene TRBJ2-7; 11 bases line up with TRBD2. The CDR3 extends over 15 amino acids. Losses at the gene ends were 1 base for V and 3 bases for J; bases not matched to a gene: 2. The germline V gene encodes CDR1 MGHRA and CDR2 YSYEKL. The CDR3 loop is CASSQGGTSGYEQYF. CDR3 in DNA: TGCGCCAGCAGCCAAGGGGGGACTAGCGGCTACGAGCAGTACTTC.

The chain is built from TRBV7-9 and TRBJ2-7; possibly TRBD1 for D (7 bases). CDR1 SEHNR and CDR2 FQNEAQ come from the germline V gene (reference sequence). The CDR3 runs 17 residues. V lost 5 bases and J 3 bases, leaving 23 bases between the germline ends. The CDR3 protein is CASSPLPTGRSDYEQYF. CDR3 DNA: TGTGCCAGCAGCCCGCTTCCGACAGGGAGGTCCGACTACGAGCAGTACTTC.

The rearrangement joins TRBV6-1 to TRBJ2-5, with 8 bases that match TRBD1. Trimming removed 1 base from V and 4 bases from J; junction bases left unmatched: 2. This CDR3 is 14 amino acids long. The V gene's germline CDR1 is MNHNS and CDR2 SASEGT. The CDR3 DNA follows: TGTGCCAGCAGTGAAGAGGACAGGGTAGAGACCCAGTACTTC. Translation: CASSEEDRVETQYF.

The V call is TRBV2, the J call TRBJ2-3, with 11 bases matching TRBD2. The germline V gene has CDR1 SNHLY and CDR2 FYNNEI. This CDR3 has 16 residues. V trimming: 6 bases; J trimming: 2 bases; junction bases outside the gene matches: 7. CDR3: CASSAPTSGVTDTQYF. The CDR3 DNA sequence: TGTGCCAGCAGCGCCCCGACTAGCGGGGTCACAGATACGCAGTATTTT.

This chain's CDR3 is CASSLAGAGGTGELFF. The CDR3 DNA reads TGCGCCAGCAGCTTGGCCGGGGCGGGAGGCACCGGGGAGCTGTTTTTT. The chain combines TRBV5-1 with TRBJ2-2; 8 nucleotides match TRBD2. The V segment lost 0 bases and the J segment 4 bases; nucleotides outside the gene matches: 5. This CDR3 comprises 16 residues. Germline-derived CDR1 and CDR2 are SGHRS and YFSETQ.

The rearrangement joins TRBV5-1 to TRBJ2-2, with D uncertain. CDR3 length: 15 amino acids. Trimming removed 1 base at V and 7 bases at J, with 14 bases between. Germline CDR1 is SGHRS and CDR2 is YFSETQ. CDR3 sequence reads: CASSLYRYWFGELFF. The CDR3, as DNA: TGCGCCAGCAGCTTGTATCGCTACTGGTTCGGGGAGCTGTTTTTT.

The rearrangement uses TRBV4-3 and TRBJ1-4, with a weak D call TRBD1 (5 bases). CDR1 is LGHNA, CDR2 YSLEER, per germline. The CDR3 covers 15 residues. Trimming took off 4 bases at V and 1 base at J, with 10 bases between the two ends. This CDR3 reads CASSLKGLTNEKLFF. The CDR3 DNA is TGCGCCAGCAGCCTCAAGGGGCTAACTAATGAAAAACTGTTTTTT.

In DNA, the CDR3 is TGCGCCAGCAGCCAAGTTCTGGGAACAGCCTACGAGCAGTACTTC. Amino acids: CASSQVLGTAYEQYF. This chain connects TRBV4-3 to TRBJ2-7; the D is unclear. CDR3 length equals 15 residues. Germline CDR1 and CDR2: LGHNA and YSLEER. Trimming cost V 1 base and J 2 bases, with 12 bases left between them.